This T cell receptor (beta chain) was sequenced for a study of T cells in Graves' hyperthyroidism and ophthalmopathy. General study results and limits: The model predicted ophthalmopathy a median about 6.6 months before onset.

A few counts support this clonotype. Its antigen is unidentified. The source material, RNA transcripts, was used to amplify TCR beta CDR3 regions. A set of HTBI primers served as the primers for a first-round RT-PCR of the TCR CDR3. Each CDR3 protein is one row after TCRdb ran MiXCR on the multiplex PCR reads. The repertoire consists of approximately 400,000 distinct CDR3 sequences, with approximately 14% occurring once and the leading ten covering roughly 14%. Material for sequencing was blood. The receptor's source is a young woman with Graves' hyperthyroidism.

The CDR3 DNA reads TGTGCCAGCAGCTGGCGGGTGGAGTTTCCAGATACGCAGTATTTT. Amino acid sequence: CASSWRVEFPDTQYF. The J gene is TRBJ2-3, the V gene TRBV5-4, with D possibly matching TRBD2 (5 bases). Germline V CDR1 and CDR2: SGHNT, YYREEE (reference sequence). V was clipped by 3 bases and J by 4 bases, with 15 bases between them. The CDR3 is 15 residues long.